A selection of T cell receptor beta chains follows, all from one sample in a study of T cells after yellow fever vaccination. TCRdb re-called the 5' RACE reads with MiXCR, one entry per CDR3 protein. The sample has more than 65,000 distinct CDR3 sequences, about 14% seen once; the top ten hold roughly 24%. The material sequenced was CD8+ T cells not binding an NS4B(214-222) dextramer, sorted from PBMCs, taken more than 20 days after the first yellow fever vaccination. The receptors derive from a man aged 18 to 30 who received the YFV17D yellow fever vaccine. CDR3s include the opening cysteine and the closing phenylalanine or tryptophan. D genes are given only for firm matches. Size is omitted from some rows. Given values are once, few, many or a class for expanded clones.

d_gene	abundance	v_gene	j_gene	len	CDR3nt	CDR3aa
.	few	TRBV29-1	TRBJ1-1	13	TGCAGCGTTGTTTTGAGGTCTAACACTGAAGCTTTCTTT	CSVVLRSNTEAFF
.	.	TRBV27	TRBJ1-4	16	TGTGCCAGCAGCGACAGTCTTACAACAACTAATGAAAAACTGTTTTTT	CASSDSLTTTNEKLFF
TRBD2	.	TRBV29-1	TRBJ2-7	14	TGCAGCGTCGAAGCCGGGACTAGCGGTTTAGAGCAGTACTTC	CSVEAGTSGLEQYF
.	few	TRBV14	TRBJ1-2	16	TGTGCCAGCAGCCACTACGACACCTTTACGAACTATGGCTACACCTTC	CASSHYDTFTNYGYTF
.	.	TRBV24-1	TRBJ2-1	14	TGTGCCACCAGTCAATACAGGGTAAACAATGAGCAGTTCTTC	CATSQYRVNNEQFF
TRBD2	.	TRBV5-1	TRBJ2-1	15	TGCGCCAGCAGCTTGGTAGCGGGGGGCCTCGATGAGCAGTTCTTC	CASSLVAGGLDEQFF
.	.	TRBV28	TRBJ2-3	11	TGTGCCAGCAGTTTTGGGTATACGCAGTATTTT	CASSFGYTQYF
.	few	TRBV4-1	TRBJ1-1	15	TGCGCCAGCAGCCAAGGGATTATTTCTAACACTGAAGCTTTCTTT	CASSQGIISNTEAFF
.	few	TRBV11-2	TRBJ2-4	11	TGTGCCAGCAGCCCCGGTAGTCTTCAGTACTTC	CASSPGSLQYF
.	few	TRBV4-2	TRBJ2-2	16	TGTGCCAGCAGCCAAGATCTCGGACGATACACCGGGGAGCTGTTTTTT	CASSQDLGRYTGELFF
.	few	TRBV6-5	TRBJ2-1	15	TGTGCCAGCAGTAACGTCCCGTATAGGGGTAATGAGCAGTTCTTC	CASSNVPYRGNEQFF
.	.	TRBV4-2	TRBJ2-3	16	TGTGCCAGCAGCCAAGAGTCCAGCGGAGCCACAGATACGCAGTATTTT	CASSQESSGATDTQYF
.	.	TRBV4-1	TRBJ1-5	14	TGCGCCAGCAGCCCGGGACCGGGCAATCAGCCCCAGCATTTT	CASSPGPGNQPQHF
.	.	TRBV27	TRBJ2-2	14	TGTGCCAGCAGTTTATCAGGGTACACCGGGGAGCTGTTTTTT	CASSLSGYTGELFF
TRBD1	.	TRBV6-5	TRBJ1-1	14	TGTGCCAGCTTCTTCGGACAGGGGGACACTGAAGCTTTCTTT	CASFFGQGDTEAFF
.	.	TRBV3-1	TRBJ2-1	15	TGTGCCAGCAGCCAAGGGGCGGACTCCTACAATGAGCAGTTCTTC	CASSQGADSYNEQFF
.	.	TRBV7-9	TRBJ1-1	14	TGTGCCAGCAGCTTGGTGTCAAGCAACACTGAAGCTTTCTTT	CASSLVSSNTEAFF
.	few	TRBV4-3	TRBJ2-2	14	TGCGCCAGCAGCCAAGATAGTGCCGCCGGGGAGCTGTTTTTT	CASSQDSAAGELFF
TRBD1	.	TRBV2	TRBJ1-1	12	TGTGCCAGCAGAGGACAGGGGGCTGAAGCTTTCTTT	CASRGQGAEAFF
.	.	TRBV12-3/TRBV12-4	TRBJ1-3	14	TGTGCCAGCAGGCTAGGGGCCTCTGGAAACACCATATATTTT	CASRLGASGNTIYF
TRBD1	few	TRBV7-9	TRBJ2-1	17	TGTGCCAGCAGCTTCTTCCCGGGACAGGGGGCTGGAAATGAGCAGTTCTTC	CASSFFPGQGAGNEQFF
TRBD2	.	TRBV10-3	TRBJ2-7	19	TGTGCCATCAGTGACCGACTAGCGGGGGGGCCGAGCGCCCCCTACGAGCAGTACTTC	CAISDRLAGGPSAPYEQYF
.	.	TRBV7-2	TRBJ2-7	14	TGTGCCAGCAGCCCGCGGGGCGGTTCCTACGAGCAGTACTTC	CASSPRGGSYEQYF
TRBD2	few	TRBV10-2	TRBJ2-7	15	TGCGCCAGCATGGGACTAGCGGGGGGCTGGGGAGAGCAGTACTTC	CASMGLAGGWGEQYF
.	many	TRBV9	TRBJ2-7	14	TGTGCCAGCAGCGTAGGACAAAGCTCCTACGAGCAGTACTTC	CASSVGQSSYEQYF
.	.	TRBV20-1	TRBJ2-3	14	TGCAGTACCCAACCGGGACCATACACAGATACGCAGTATTTT	CSTQPGPYTDTQYF
.	few	TRBV4-2	TRBJ1-4	16	TGTGCCAGCAGCCACCCCTGGGCCGGAGGAAATGAAAAACTGTTTTTT	CASSHPWAGGNEKLFF
.	.	TRBV4-1	TRBJ1-3	14	TGCGCCAGCAGCCTCCGGCTGTCTGGAAACACCATATATTTT	CASSLRLSGNTIYF
TRBD1	few	TRBV5-6	TRBJ2-5	15	TGTGCCAGCAGCTTGCCCAGGACAGGGAAAGAGACCCAGTACTTC	CASSLPRTGKETQYF
.	few	TRBV20-1	TRBJ1-1	11	TGCAGTGCTAGAGTATCGTATGAAGCTTTCTTT	CSARVSYEAFF
.	many	TRBV7-6	TRBJ2-3	14	TGTGCCAGCAGCTTATTCGGCGGGACAGATACGCAGTATTTT	CASSLFGGTDTQYF